Below are 2 T cell receptor beta chains sequenced from a single sample in a study of cytomegalovirus exposure and HLA in healthy donors. Use of 60 Vbeta and 13 Jbeta primers characterized the PCR. Sequenced by immunoSEQ multiplex PCR; TCRdb stores in-frame clones only, minus some. The repertoire holds about 170,000 clones, with over 70% as singletons. The sample comprised PBMCs. The source is a boy aged 2 to 10 in good health and CMV-seronegative.

The chain has TRBV4-2 and TRBJ2-3, with 9 bases aligning to TRBD2. In germline, CDR1 is LGHNA, CDR2 YNFKEQ. The CDR3 consists of 22 residues. V trimming: 2 bases; J trimming: 2 bases; junction bases outside the gene matches: 23. CDR3 amino acids: CASSQSTRWREGHKTYTDTQYF. The CDR3 DNA sequence: TGTGCCAGCAGCCAAAGCACTAGATGGCGGGAGGGCCATAAGACGTACACAGATACGCAGTATTTT.

This clone has only one observation. The chain carries TRBV5-1 and TRBJ2-5, with D perhaps matching TRBD1 (6 bases). This CDR3 is 13 amino acids long. V shed 1 base and J shed 4 bases, with 8 bases lying between them. Germline V gene data show CDR1 as SGHRS and CDR2 as YFSETQ. The CDR3 DNA reads TGCGCCAGCAGCTTGTCCAGGGGAGAGACCCAGTACTTC. Residues: CASSLSRGETQYF.